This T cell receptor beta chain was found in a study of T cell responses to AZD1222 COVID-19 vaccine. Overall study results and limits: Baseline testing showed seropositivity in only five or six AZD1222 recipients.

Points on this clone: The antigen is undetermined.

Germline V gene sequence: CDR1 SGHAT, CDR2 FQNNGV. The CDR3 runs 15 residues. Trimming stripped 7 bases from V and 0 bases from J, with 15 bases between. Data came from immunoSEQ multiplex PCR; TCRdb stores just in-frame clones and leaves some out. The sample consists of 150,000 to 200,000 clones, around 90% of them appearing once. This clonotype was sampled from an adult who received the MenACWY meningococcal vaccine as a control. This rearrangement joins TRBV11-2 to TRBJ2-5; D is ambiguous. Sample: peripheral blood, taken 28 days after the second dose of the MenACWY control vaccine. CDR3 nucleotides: TGTGCCAGCACCCCTTACTCCAGCGACCAAGAGACCCAGTACTTC. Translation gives CASTPYSSDQETQYF.